The rows below give T cell receptor beta chains drawn from one sample of a study of cytomegalovirus exposure and HLA in healthy donors. Measured with immunoSEQ multiplex PCR; TCRdb has only the in-frame clones, and not every one. The table has more than 150,000 clones, roughly 80% seen once; the top ten hold 2.5% to 3.5%. Sequenced material: PBMCs. The receptor source for this set is a woman in her late teens or twenties in good health and CMV-seropositive. The CDR3 runs from the conserved cysteine through the conserved F or W. D genes are given only for firm matches. A clone size is listed for some rows: how often the clone was seen (once, few, many), or a class if it is expanded.

TRBV4-2	TRBD2	TRBJ2-3	.	CASSSLTSGGGNTQYF	TGTGCCAGCAGCTCGCTTACTAGCGGGGGGGGTAATACGCAGTATTTT
TRBV9	.	TRBJ2-3	.	CASSVEGVTTDTQYF	TGTGCCAGCAGCGTAGAAGGGGTAACGACAGATACGCAGTATTTT
TRBV5-6	.	TRBJ2-3	.	CASSKTPSTDTQYF	TGTGCCAGCTCGAAGACACCTAGCACAGATACGCAGTATTTT
TRBV5-4	.	TRBJ2-7	.	CASSLEAGAAYEQYF	TGTGCCAGCAGCTTAGAAGCAGGGGCGGCCTACGAGCAGTACTTC
TRBV7-9	.	TRBJ2-5	.	CASSPVRDKEETQYF	TGTGCCAGCAGCCCCGTTCGAGACAAAGAAGAGACCCAGTACTTC
TRBV19	TRBD1	TRBJ2-1	.	CATKDRGDNEQFF	TGTGCCACCAAGGACAGGGGGGACAATGAGCAGTTCTTC
TRBV5-1	.	TRBJ2-1	.	CASSNRGTGGNEQFF	TGCGCCAGCAGCAACCGGGGAACCGGTGGAAATGAGCAGTTCTTC
TRBV19	TRBD1	TRBJ1-5	.	CASSPTGTGGWRNQPQHF	TGTGCCAGTAGCCCAACCGGGACAGGGGGCTGGCGCAATCAGCCCCAGCATTTT
TRBV2	.	TRBJ2-4	.	CASSEGAGKNIQYF	TGTGCCAGCAGTGAAGGGGCAGGAAAAAACATTCAGTACTTC
TRBV7-2	TRBD1	TRBJ2-1	.	CASTSPAQGAWRDEQFF	TGTGCCAGCACCTCCCCGGCCCAGGGGGCCTGGAGGGATGAGCAGTTCTTC
TRBV7-3	.	TRBJ2-2	.	CASSLGFRGYNTGELFF	TGTGCCAGCAGCTTAGGCTTCAGGGGCTATAACACCGGGGAGCTGTTTTTT
TRBV11-1	.	TRBJ2-2	.	CASSFAGPNTGELFF	TGTGCCAGCAGCTTTGCGGGGCCTAACACCGGGGAGCTGTTTTTT
TRBV15	TRBD1	TRBJ2-7	.	CATSSGTGSALYF	TGTGCCACCAGCAGTGGGACAGGGTCGGCTTTGTACTTC
TRBV7-9	.	TRBJ2-7	.	CASSLMQTRPYEQYF	TGTGCCAGCAGCTTAATGCAGACTAGGCCCTACGAGCAGTACTTC
TRBV5-1	.	TRBJ1-1	.	CASSRGGRSTTEAFF	TGCGCCAGCAGCCGAGGGGGAAGGAGCACCACTGAAGCTTTCTTT
TRBV5-6	.	TRBJ1-5	.	CASNSQAGIQPQHF	TGTGCCAGCAACTCTCAGGCCGGTATCCAGCCCCAGCATTTT
TRBV4-2	.	TRBJ1-5	.	CASSQVGGGTQPQHF	TGTGCCAGCAGCCAAGTCGGGGGGGGAACGCAGCCCCAGCATTTT
TRBV7-3	TRBD2	TRBJ2-5	few	CASSPGLAGQETQYF	TGTGCCAGCAGTCCGGGGCTAGCGGGGCAAGAGACCCAGTACTTC
TRBV6-5	TRBD1	TRBJ1-2	.	CASSYTQGAVGGYTF	TGTGCCAGCAGTTACACACAGGGGGCTGTGGGAGGCTACACCTTC
TRBV28	.	TRBJ2-5	once	CASRSTGFKETQYF	TGTGCCAGCCGTTCAACAGGGTTTAAGGAGACCCAGTACTTC
TRBV2	.	TRBJ2-5	.	CATYGGETQYF	TGTGCCACATATGGGGGGGAGACCCAGTACTTC
TRBV7-8	.	TRBJ1-2	.	CASSARIWGHGYTF	TGTGCCAGCAGCGCCCGGATATGGGGCCATGGCTACACCTTC
TRBV29-1	TRBD1	TRBJ1-5	.	CSGATGAGQPQHF	TGCAGCGGGGCAACAGGGGCCGGTCAGCCCCAGCATTTT
TRBV6-1	.	TRBJ1-3	.	CASSPFRDNGNTIYF	TGTGCCAGCAGTCCCTTCCGGGACAATGGAAACACCATATATTTT
TRBV11-3	.	TRBJ2-2	.	CASSLDRRQGLGAGELFF	TGTGCCAGCAGCTTAGACCGGCGTCAGGGGCTAGGGGCCGGGGAGCTGTTTTTT
TRBV19	.	TRBJ1-2	.	CASSPGFPYGYTF	TGTGCCAGTAGCCCGGGATTCCCCTATGGCTACACCTTC
TRBV7-2	TRBD2	TRBJ2-1	.	CASSLQPSGGINNEQFF	TGTGCCAGCAGCCTTCAGCCGAGCGGGGGGATTAACAATGAGCAGTTCTTC
TRBV2	.	TRBJ2-3	.	CASSETPPGGGPLYF	TGTGCCAGCAGTGAAACCCCTCCCGGCGGGGGCCCTCTGTATTTT
TRBV5-8	TRBD1	TRBJ1-5	.	CASSFLTGANQPQHF	TGTGCCAGCAGCTTTTTGACAGGGGCGAATCAGCCCCAGCATTTT
TRBV2	TRBD2	TRBJ2-3	.	CASSGGGLAAKDTQYF	TGTGCCAGCAGTGGGGGGGGACTAGCGGCCAAAGATACGCAGTATTTT
TRBV9	TRBD1	TRBJ2-5	.	CASSSRTGEISEETQYF	TGTGCCAGCAGCTCTCGGACAGGGGAGATATCAGAAGAGACCCAGTACTTC
TRBV19	.	TRBJ2-3	.	CASSARVTQYF	TGTGCCAGTAGCGCACGGGTCACGCAGTATTTT
TRBV5-4	.	TRBJ2-5	.	CASRLLREERETQYF	TGTGCCAGCAGGCTACTCAGGGAGGAAAGAGAGACCCAGTACTTC
TRBV4-2	.	TRBJ2-2	.	CASSHGGELFF	TGTGCCAGCAGCCACGGCGGGGAGCTGTTTTTT
TRBV4-1	.	TRBJ2-2	.	CASSHSRWAGELFF	TGCGCCAGCAGCCACAGCAGGTGGGCCGGGGAGCTGTTTTTT
TRBV5-4	.	TRBJ2-1	.	CASTKSGYNEQFF	TGTGCCAGCACTAAAAGCGGGTACAATGAGCAGTTCTTC
TRBV5-8	TRBD1	TRBJ1-1	.	CASSRKTGGNGGEAFF	TGTGCCAGCAGCCGTAAGACAGGGGGCAATGGGGGTGAAGCTTTCTTT
TRBV4-2	TRBD1	TRBJ2-2	few	CASSHDRGGTGELFF	TGTGCCAGCAGCCACGACAGGGGTGGCACCGGGGAGCTGTTTTTT
TRBV19	TRBD2	TRBJ2-1	few	CASSVRGSGGSNEQFF	TGTGCCAGTAGTGTCCGTGGTAGCGGGGGTAGCAATGAGCAGTTCTTC
TRBV13	TRBD1	TRBJ1-3	.	CASGKQGVNTIYF	TGTGCCAGCGGAAAACAGGGGGTGAACACCATATATTTT
TRBV6-1	TRBD1	TRBJ2-3	.	CASSRGDRADTQYF	TGTGCCAGCAGCCGCGGAGACAGGGCAGATACGCAGTATTTT
TRBV5-1	TRBD1	TRBJ2-7	few	CASSPGTGPYEQYF	TGCGCCAGCAGCCCGGGGACAGGACCCTACGAGCAGTACTTC
TRBV6-5	.	TRBJ2-7	.	CASRKTVIYEQYF	TGTGCCAGCAGAAAGACAGTAATCTACGAGCAGTACTTC
TRBV7-8	TRBD2	TRBJ2-3	.	CASSLFSGGVNTDTQYF	TGTGCCAGCAGCTTATTTAGCGGGGGGGTCAACACAGATACGCAGTATTTT
TRBV29-1	.	TRBJ2-1	.	CSVAPALSSYNEQFF	TGCAGCGTCGCCCCAGCGCTGAGCTCCTACAATGAGCAGTTCTTC
TRBV6-7	.	TRBJ2-7	.	CASSLDSYEQYF	TGTGCCAGCAGTCTGGACTCTTACGAGCAGTACTTC
TRBV15	.	TRBJ2-2	.	CATGQGGSGELFF	TGTGCCACTGGACAGGGAGGGTCCGGGGAGCTGTTTTTT
TRBV6-1	TRBD1	TRBJ1-5	.	CASRDRGYQPQHF	TGTGCCAGCCGGGACAGGGGGTATCAGCCCCAGCATTTT
TRBV9	.	TRBJ2-2	few	CASSSRPGELFF	TGTGCCAGCAGCTCCAGGCCCGGGGAGCTGTTTTTT
TRBV7-7	.	TRBJ1-5	.	CASSLDRYQPQHF	TGTGCCAGCAGCTTGGACAGATATCAGCCCCAGCATTTT
TRBV29-1	.	TRBJ1-1	.	CSVGVAGGTEAFF	TGCAGCGTTGGAGTTGCGGGTGGGACTGAAGCTTTCTTT
TRBV10-1	TRBD1	TRBJ2-1	.	CASSELRQGGVGRFF	TGCGCCAGCAGTGAGTTACGACAGGGTGGGGTCGGTCGGTTCTTC
TRBV7-9	TRBD2	TRBJ2-4	.	CASSSEREVKNIQYF	TGTGCCAGCAGCTCCGAGCGGGAGGTAAAAAACATTCAGTACTTC
TRBV29-1	TRBD1	TRBJ1-1	.	CSARQGPRTEAFF	TGCAGCGCTCGACAGGGACCAAGGACTGAAGCTTTCTTT
TRBV19	TRBD1	TRBJ1-1	.	CASSLTGGGSTEAFF	TGTGCCAGTAGTCTAACAGGGGGCGGGAGCACTGAAGCTTTCTTT
TRBV9	TRBD1	TRBJ1-3	.	CASSERGQGFSGNTIYF	TGTGCCAGCAGCGAAAGAGGACAGGGTTTCTCTGGAAACACCATATATTTT
TRBV15	.	TRBJ1-3	once	CATSRDQGTSGNTIYF	TGTGCCACCAGCAGAGATCAAGGGACTTCTGGAAACACCATATATTTT
TRBV2	.	TRBJ2-1	.	CASRRASSNEQFF	TGTGCCAGCAGGCGCGCTAGTTCCAATGAGCAGTTCTTC
TRBV27	TRBD1	TRBJ2-7	.	CASSRTGQGFSEQYF	TGTGCCAGCAGTCGAACGGGACAGGGTTTTTCCGAGCAGTACTTC
TRBV5-1	TRBD1	TRBJ2-7	.	CASKLTAGTEGLAYF	TGCGCCAGCAAACTTACCGCCGGGACAGAGGGATTAGCGTACTTC